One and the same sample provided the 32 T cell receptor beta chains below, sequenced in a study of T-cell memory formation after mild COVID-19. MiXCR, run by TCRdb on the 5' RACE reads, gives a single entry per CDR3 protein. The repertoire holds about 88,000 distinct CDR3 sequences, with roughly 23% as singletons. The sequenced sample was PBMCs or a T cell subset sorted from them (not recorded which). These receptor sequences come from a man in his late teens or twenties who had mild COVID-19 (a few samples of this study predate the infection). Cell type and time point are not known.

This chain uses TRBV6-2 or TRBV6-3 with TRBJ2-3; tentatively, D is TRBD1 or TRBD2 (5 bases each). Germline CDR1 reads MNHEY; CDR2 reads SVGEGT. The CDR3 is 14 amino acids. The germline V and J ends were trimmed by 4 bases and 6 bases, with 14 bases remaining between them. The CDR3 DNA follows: TGTGCCAGCAGTTTTCCCCCGAGGGGTGATACGCAGTATTTT. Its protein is CASSFPPRGDTQYF.

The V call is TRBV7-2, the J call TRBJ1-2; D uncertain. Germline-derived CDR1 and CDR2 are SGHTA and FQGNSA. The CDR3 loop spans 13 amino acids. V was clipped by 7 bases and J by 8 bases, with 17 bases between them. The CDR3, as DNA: TGTGCCAGCAATATGGGAGGCGAAACCGGCTACACCTTC. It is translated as CASNMGGETGYTF. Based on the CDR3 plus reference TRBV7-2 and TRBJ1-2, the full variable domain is GAGVSQSPSNKVTEKGKDVELRCDPISGHTALYWYRQSLGQGLEFLIYFQGNSAPDKSGLPSDRFSAERTGGSVSTLTIQRTQQEDSAVYLCASNMGGETGYTFGSGTRLTVV.

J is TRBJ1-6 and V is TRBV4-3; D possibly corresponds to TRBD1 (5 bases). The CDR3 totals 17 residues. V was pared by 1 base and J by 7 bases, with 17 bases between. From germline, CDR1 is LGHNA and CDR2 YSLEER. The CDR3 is CASSQVWGSLRNSPLHF. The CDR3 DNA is TGCGCCAGCAGCCAAGTGTGGGGCTCCCTCCGAAATTCACCCCTCCACTTT.

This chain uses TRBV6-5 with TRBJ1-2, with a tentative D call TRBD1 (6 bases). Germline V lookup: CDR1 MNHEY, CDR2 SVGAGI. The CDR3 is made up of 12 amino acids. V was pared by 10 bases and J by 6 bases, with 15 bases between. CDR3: CATRLGGDGYTF. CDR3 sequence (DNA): TGTGCCACCCGCCTAGGGGGAGATGGCTACACCTTC.

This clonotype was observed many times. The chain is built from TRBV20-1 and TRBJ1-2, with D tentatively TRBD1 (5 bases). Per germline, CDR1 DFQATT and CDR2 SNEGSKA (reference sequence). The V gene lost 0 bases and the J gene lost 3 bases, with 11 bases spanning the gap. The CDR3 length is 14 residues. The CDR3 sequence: CSARDYGRDYGYTF. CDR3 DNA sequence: TGCAGTGCTAGAGATTACGGCAGGGACTATGGCTACACCTTC.

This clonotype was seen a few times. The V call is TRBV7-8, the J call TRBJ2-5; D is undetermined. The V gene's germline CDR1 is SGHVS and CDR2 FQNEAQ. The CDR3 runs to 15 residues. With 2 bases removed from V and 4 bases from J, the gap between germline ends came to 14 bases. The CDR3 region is CASSLPYMDTETQYF. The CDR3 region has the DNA TGTGCCAGCAGCTTACCCTACATGGATACAGAGACCCAGTACTTC.

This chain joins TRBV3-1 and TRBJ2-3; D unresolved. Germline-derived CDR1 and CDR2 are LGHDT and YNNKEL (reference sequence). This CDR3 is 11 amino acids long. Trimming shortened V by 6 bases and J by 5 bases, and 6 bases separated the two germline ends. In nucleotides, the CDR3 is TGTGCCAGCAGTCCCGGAGATACGCAGTATTTT. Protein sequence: CASSPGDTQYF.

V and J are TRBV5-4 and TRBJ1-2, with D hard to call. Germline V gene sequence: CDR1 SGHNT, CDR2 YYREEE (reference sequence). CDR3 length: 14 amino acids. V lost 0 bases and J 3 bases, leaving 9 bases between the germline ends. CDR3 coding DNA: TGTGCCAGCAGCTTGGTCGCGACCGACTATGGCTACACCTTC. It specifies CASSLVATDYGYTF.

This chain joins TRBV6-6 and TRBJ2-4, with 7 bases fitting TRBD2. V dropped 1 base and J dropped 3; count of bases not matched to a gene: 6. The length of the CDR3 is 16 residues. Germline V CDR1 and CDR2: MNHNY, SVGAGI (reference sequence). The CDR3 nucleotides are TGTGCCAGCAGTTACTATCCGGGAGGCGGCAAAAACATTCAGTACTTC. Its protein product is CASSYYPGGGKNIQYF.

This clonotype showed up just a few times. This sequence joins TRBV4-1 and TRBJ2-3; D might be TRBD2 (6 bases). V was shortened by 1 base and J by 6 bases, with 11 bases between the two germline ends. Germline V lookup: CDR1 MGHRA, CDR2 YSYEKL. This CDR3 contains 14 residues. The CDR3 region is CASSQVGGSDTQYF. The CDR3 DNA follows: TGCGCCAGCAGCCAAGTGGGGGGTTCGGATACGCAGTATTTT.

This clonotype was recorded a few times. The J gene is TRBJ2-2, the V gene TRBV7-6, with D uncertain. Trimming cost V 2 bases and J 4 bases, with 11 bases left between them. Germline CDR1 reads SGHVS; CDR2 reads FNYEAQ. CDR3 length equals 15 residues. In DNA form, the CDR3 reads TGTGCCAGCAGCTTACAGTGGCAAGTCACCGGGGAGCTGTTTTTT. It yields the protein CASSLQWQVTGELFF.

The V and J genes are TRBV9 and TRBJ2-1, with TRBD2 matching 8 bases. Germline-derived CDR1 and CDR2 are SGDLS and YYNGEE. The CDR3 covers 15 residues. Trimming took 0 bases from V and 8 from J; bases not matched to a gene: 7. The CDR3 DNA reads TGTGCCAGCAGCGTAGCCAGCGGGGGAGGGGATGAGCAGTTCTTC. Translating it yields CASSVASGGGDEQFF.

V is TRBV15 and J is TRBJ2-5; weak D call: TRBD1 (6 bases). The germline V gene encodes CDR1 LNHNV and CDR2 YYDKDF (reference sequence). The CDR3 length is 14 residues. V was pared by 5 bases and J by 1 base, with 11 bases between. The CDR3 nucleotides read TGTGCCACCAGCGCGCGGACAGTCCAAGAGACCCAGTACTTC. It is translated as CATSARTVQETQYF.

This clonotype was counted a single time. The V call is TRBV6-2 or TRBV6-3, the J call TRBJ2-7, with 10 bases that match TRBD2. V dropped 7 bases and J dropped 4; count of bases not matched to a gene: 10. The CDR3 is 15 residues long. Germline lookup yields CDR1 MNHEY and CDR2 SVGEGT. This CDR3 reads CASKESGGATYEQYF. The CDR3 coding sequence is TGTGCCAGCAAAGAAAGCGGGGGGGCCACGTACGAGCAGTACTTC.

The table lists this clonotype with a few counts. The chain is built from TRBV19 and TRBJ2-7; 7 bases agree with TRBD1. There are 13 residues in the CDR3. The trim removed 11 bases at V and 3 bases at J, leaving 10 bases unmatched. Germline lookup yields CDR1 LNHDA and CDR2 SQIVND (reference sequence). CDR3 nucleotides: TGTGCCTCCTCGACAGGGCTCGGCTACGAGCAGTACTTC. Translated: CASSTGLGYEQYF.

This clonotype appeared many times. CDR3 DNA sequence: TGTGCCAGCAGCTCCCGGGACAGGGGGAACGAGCAGTACTTC. Translating gives CASSSRDRGNEQYF. The V gene is TRBV14, the J gene TRBJ2-7; 11 nucleotides line up with TRBD1. The CDR3 runs to 14 residues. From germline, CDR1 is SGHDN and CDR2 FVKESK. Germline trimming cut 5 bases from V and 5 bases from J; bases unmatched to any gene: 5.

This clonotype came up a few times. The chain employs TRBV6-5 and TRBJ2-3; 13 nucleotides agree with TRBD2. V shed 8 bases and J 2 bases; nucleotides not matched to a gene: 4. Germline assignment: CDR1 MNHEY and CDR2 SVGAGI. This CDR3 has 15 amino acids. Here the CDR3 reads CASRTSGGHTDTQYF. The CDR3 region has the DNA TGTGCCAGCCGGACTAGCGGGGGCCACACAGATACGCAGTATTTT.

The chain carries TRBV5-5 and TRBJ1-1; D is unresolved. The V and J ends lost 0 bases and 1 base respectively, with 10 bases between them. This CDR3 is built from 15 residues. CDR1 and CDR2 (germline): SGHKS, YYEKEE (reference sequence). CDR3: CASSLDPIGNTEAFF. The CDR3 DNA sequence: TGTGCCAGCAGCTTGGACCCGATTGGGAACACTGAAGCTTTCTTT.

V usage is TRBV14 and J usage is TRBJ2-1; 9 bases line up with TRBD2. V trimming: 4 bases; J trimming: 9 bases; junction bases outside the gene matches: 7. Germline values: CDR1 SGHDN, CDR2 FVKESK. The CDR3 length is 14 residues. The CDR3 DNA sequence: TGTGCCAGCAGCCCCCGCGGGGGGGGCACTGAGCAGTTCTTC. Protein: CASSPRGGGTEQFF.

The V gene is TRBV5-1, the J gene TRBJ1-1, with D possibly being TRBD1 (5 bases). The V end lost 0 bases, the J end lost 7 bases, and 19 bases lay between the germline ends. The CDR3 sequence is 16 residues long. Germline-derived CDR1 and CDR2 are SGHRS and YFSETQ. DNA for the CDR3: TGCGCCAGCAGCTTGGGACGGGGCCTGCTGATTCGTGAAGCTTTCTTT. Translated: CASSLGRGLLIREAFF.

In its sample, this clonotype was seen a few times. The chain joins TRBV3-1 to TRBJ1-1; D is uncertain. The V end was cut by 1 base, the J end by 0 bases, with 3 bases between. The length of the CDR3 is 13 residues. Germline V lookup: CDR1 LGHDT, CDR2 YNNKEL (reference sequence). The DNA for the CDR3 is TGTGCCAGCAGCCAAGGGGTGAACACTGAAGCTTTCTTT. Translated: CASSQGVNTEAFF.

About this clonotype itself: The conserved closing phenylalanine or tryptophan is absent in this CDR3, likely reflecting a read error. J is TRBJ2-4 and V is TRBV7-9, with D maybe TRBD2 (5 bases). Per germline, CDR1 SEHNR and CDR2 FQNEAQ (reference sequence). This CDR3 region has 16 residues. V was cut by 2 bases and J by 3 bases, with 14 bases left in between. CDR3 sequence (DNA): TGTGCCAGCAGCTTACCCTCTGCCAGCGGCAAAAACATTCAGTACATC. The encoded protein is CASSLPSASGKNIQYI.

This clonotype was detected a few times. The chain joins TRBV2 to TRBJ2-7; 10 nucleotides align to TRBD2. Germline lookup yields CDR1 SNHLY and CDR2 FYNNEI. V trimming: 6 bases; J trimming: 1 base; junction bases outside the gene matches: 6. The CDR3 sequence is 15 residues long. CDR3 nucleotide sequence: TGTGCCAGCAGCCGACTAGCGGGCAGTTCCTACGAGCAGTACTTC. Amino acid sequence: CASSRLAGSSYEQYF.

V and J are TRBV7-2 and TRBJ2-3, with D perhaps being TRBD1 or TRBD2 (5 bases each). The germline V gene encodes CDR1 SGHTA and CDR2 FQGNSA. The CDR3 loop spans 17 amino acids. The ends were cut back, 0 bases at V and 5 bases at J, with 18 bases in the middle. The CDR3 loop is CASSLAGLTGGQDTQYF. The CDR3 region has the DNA TGTGCCAGCAGCTTAGCGGGGTTAACAGGCGGGCAAGATACGCAGTATTTT. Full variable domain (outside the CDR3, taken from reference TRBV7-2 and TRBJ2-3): GAGVSQSPSNKVTEKGKDVELRCDPISGHTALYWYRQSLGQGLEFLIYFQGNSAPDKSGLPSDRFSAERTGGSVSTLTIQRTQQEDSAVYLCASSLAGLTGGQDTQYFGPGTRLTVL.

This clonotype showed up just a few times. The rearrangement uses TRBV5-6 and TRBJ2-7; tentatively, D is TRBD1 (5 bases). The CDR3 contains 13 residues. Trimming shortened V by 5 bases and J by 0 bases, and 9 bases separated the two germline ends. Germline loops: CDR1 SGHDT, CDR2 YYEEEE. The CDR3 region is CASSWTPSYEQYF. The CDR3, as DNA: TGTGCCAGCAGTTGGACACCCTCCTACGAGCAGTACTTC.

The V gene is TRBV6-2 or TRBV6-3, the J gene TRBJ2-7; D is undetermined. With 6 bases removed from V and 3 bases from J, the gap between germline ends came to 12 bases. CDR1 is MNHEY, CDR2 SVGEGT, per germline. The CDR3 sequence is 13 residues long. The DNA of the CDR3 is TGTGCCAGCAGCCCGAACCGGCTCTACGAGCAGTACGTC. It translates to CASSPNRLYEQYV.

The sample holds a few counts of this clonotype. For the CDR3, the DNA is TGCGCCAGCAGCCAATGGGACAGGGGCACAGATACGCAGTATTTT. Its protein is CASSQWDRGTDTQYF. The genes are TRBV4-1 and TRBJ2-3, with 9 nucleotides matching TRBD1. CDR3 length: 15 amino acids. CDR1 and CDR2 from the germline V gene are MGHRA and YSYEKL. Trimming removed 2 bases from V and 1 base from J; junction bases left unmatched: 1.

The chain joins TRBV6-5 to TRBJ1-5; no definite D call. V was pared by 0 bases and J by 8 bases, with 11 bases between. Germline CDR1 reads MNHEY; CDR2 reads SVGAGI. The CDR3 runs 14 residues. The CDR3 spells CASSYSQNWEPQHF. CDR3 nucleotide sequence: TGTGCCAGCAGTTACTCGCAGAATTGGGAGCCCCAGCATTTT.

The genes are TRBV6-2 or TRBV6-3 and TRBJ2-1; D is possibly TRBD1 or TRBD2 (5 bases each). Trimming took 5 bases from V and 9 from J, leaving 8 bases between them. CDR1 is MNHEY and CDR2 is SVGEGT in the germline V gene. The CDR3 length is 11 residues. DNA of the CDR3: TGTGCCAGCAGTCCGGGACCTGAGCAGTTCTTC. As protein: CASSPGPEQFF.

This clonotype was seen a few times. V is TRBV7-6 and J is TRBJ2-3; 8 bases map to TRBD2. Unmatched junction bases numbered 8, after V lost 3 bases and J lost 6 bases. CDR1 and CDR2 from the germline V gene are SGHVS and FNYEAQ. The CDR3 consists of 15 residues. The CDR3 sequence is CASSFTTGGVDTQYF. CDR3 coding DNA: TGTGCCAGCAGCTTCACGACGGGGGGGGTTGATACGCAGTATTTT.

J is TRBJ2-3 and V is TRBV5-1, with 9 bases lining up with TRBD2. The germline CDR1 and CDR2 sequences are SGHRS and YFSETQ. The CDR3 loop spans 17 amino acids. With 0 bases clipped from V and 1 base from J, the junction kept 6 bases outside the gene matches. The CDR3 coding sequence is TGCGCCAGCAGCTTGGGGCTAGCGGGGAGACGCACAGATACGCAGTATTTT. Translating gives CASSLGLAGRRTDTQYF.

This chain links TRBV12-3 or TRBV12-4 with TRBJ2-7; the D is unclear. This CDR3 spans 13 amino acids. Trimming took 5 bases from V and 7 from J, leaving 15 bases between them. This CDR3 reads CASSVSRATEQYF. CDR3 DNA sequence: TGTGCCAGCAGTGTCTCACGGGCTACGGAGCAGTACTTC.